This T cell receptor beta chain stems from a study of lymphopenia after photon versus proton radiotherapy. Points from the study as a whole: Survival link was tested only in deceased patients; proton benefit remains a possibility. After the lymphocyte nadir, photon-treated repertoires showed oligoclonal expansion, especially of CD8+ Temra cells.

Assay: immunoSEQ multiplex PCR; the TCRdb copy retains only in-frame clones and omits some. The sample includes roughly 150,000 clones, around 85% of them seen just once. As concerns this clone: Antigen: not known.

The receptor comes from a man between 50 and 59 years old with gastric cancer. Sequenced here: peripheral blood, sampled from a patient treated with photon-based radiotherapy.

The CDR3 DNA sequence: TGTGCCAGCAGCTTCGGGGGTAGCGGGCCCCCGAGGGTTAACAATGAGCAGTTCTTC. This gives the protein CASSFGGSGPPRVNNEQFF. The V gene is TRBV5-4, the J gene TRBJ2-1; 7 bases line up with TRBD2. V shed 2 bases, J shed 5 bases, and the junction held 19 bases outside the gene matches. The germline V gene encodes CDR1 SGHNT and CDR2 YYREEE (reference sequence). This CDR3 comprises 19 residues.